One sample yielded the 28 T cell receptor beta chains listed below, sequenced in a study of blood T cell repertoires in COVID-19. TCRdb keeps only in-frame clones here, not all; method: immunoSEQ multiplex PCR. The top ten hold about 2.7% of the sample, which has 180,000 or so clones, 80% to 85% seen once. The sequencing sample was made of peripheral blood. The source of these receptors is a human donor with acute or convalescent COVID-19. The donor label of this sample is uncertain.

This chain joins TRBV5-4 and TRBJ1-6, with 10 bases aligning to TRBD1. From germline, CDR1 is SGHNT and CDR2 YYREEE (reference sequence). With 2 bases clipped from V and 9 bases from J, the junction kept 2 bases outside the gene matches. The CDR3 runs 14 residues. CDR3 sequence (DNA): TGTGCCAGCAGCTTAGACAGGGGGCGTTCACCCCTCCACTTT. Its translation is CASSLDRGRSPLHF. Looking up the rest from reference TRBV5-4 and TRBJ1-6 gives the full variable domain: ETGVTQSPTHLIKTRGQQVTLRCSSQSGHNTVSWYQQALGQGPQFIFQYYREEENGRGNFPPRFSGLQFPNYSSELNVNALELDDSALYLCASSLDRGRSPLHFGNGTRLTVT.

There are a few counts of this clone. The V and J genes are TRBV5-4 and TRBJ1-1, with D maybe TRBD1 (6 bases). The CDR3 spans 15 residues. Trimming stripped 0 bases from V and 3 bases from J, with 12 bases between. Germline CDR1 SGHNT, CDR2 YYREEE (reference sequence). This CDR3 reads CASSLGGQFDTEAFF. The CDR3 nucleotides read TGTGCCAGCAGCTTGGGGGGGCAATTTGACACTGAAGCTTTCTTT.

The rearrangement joins TRBV27 to TRBJ2-5; 8 nucleotides align to TRBD2. This CDR3 spans 14 amino acids. CDR1 MNHEY and CDR2 SMNVEV come from the germline V gene (reference sequence). V shed 6 bases, J shed 4 bases, and the junction held 7 bases outside the gene matches. The CDR3 reads CASRLAVVAETQYF. CDR3 sequence (DNA): TGTGCCAGCAGACTAGCGGTAGTGGCAGAGACCCAGTACTTC.

The genes are TRBV2 and TRBJ1-6; possible D gene TRBD1, 5 bases. The CDR3 runs to 18 residues. Germline values: CDR1 SNHLY, CDR2 FYNNEI. V was shortened by 3 bases and J by 9 bases, with 24 bases between the two germline ends. The CDR3 spells CASSEIALVGAVSSPLHF. The CDR3 bases are TGTGCCAGCAGTGAGATCGCCTTGGTAGGGGCTGTTAGTTCACCCCTCCACTTT.

The V gene is TRBV29-1, the J gene TRBJ2-7; D may be TRBD1 (5 bases). The germline gives CDR1 SQVTM, CDR2 ANQGSEA. This CDR3 comprises 11 residues. The CDR3, as DNA: TGCAGTGCCCAGGGAACTACCGAGCAGTACTTC. Its protein is CSAQGTTEQYF.

This clone occurred once. The chain combines TRBV11-2 with TRBJ1-3; D remains unclear. CDR3 length equals 16 residues. CDR1 is SGHAT, CDR2 FQNNGV, per germline. V gave up 1 base and J gave up 0 bases, with 10 bases separating them. In DNA, the CDR3 is TGTGCCAGCAGCTTAGTCCTGGGCGTCTCTGGAAACACCATATATTTT. This encodes CASSLVLGVSGNTIYF.

This chain uses TRBV5-1 with TRBJ2-6; no reliable D call. Germline assignment: CDR1 SGHRS and CDR2 YFSETQ. The germline V and J ends were trimmed by 0 bases and 1 base, with 8 bases remaining between them. This CDR3 has 16 residues. The CDR3 coding sequence is TGCGCCAGCAGCTTGGATGGAGCTTCTGGGGCCAACGTCCTGACTTTC. The encoded protein is CASSLDGASGANVLTF.

The rearrangement joins TRBV28 to TRBJ2-5, with D perhaps TRBD2 (7 bases). The length of the CDR3 is 14 residues. Germline V CDR1 and CDR2: MDHEN, SYDVKM. The V gene lost 2 bases and the J gene lost 7 bases, with 14 bases spanning the gap. For the CDR3, the DNA is TGTGCCAGCAGTTTAGAGGGGGGGTGGGCGACCCAGTACTTC. Translation gives CASSLEGGWATQYF.

The chain joins TRBV6-5 to TRBJ1-2, with 9 bases that match TRBD1. This CDR3 contains 13 residues. Unmatched junction bases numbered 4, after V lost 8 bases and J lost 3 bases. Germline loops: CDR1 MNHEY, CDR2 SVGAGI. The CDR3 spells CASETGGYYGYTF. In DNA form, the CDR3 reads TGTGCCAGCGAGACAGGGGGTTACTATGGCTACACCTTC.

This chain links TRBV5-1 with TRBJ1-5; 11 bases fit TRBD1. This CDR3 is 15 amino acids long. V dropped 4 bases and J dropped 9; count of bases not matched to a gene: 9. Germline CDR1 is SGHRS and CDR2 is YFSETQ. As DNA, the CDR3 is TGCGCCAGCAGCGACGGGACAGGGGGTCAAGGGCCCCAGCATTTT. Amino acid sequence: CASSDGTGGQGPQHF.

The chain links TRBV19 to TRBJ1-6; 7 nucleotides line up with TRBD1. The length of the CDR3 is 15 residues. V lost 5 bases and J lost 8; bases outside the gene matches: 9. CDR1 is LNHDA and CDR2 is SQIVND in the germline V gene (reference sequence). This CDR3 reads CASSPLTGTDSPLHF. The CDR3 DNA is TGTGCCAGTAGTCCGCTGACAGGGACGGATTCACCCCTCCACTTT.

V gene TRBV3-1 (or the pseudogene TRBV3-2) combines with J gene TRBJ1-6, with D perhaps TRBD1 (6 bases). Germline V gives CDR1 LGHDT, CDR2 YNNKEL (reference sequence). The CDR3 totals 14 residues. V lost 1 base and J 11 bases, leaving 12 bases between the germline ends. CDR3 in amino acids: CASSQAGTRTPLHF. The CDR3 DNA reads TGTGCCAGCAGCCAAGCGGGGACAAGGACACCCCTCCACTTT.

The V and J genes are TRBV28 and TRBJ1-5; the D is unclear. The germline V and J ends were trimmed by 2 bases and 4 bases, with 6 bases remaining between them. This CDR3 region has 13 residues. In germline, CDR1 is MDHEN, CDR2 SYDVKM. CDR3 nucleotide sequence: TGTGCCAGCAGTTTAGCCCGGAATCAGCCCCAGCATTTT. Translated, it gives CASSLARNQPQHF.

V gene TRBV19 combines with J gene TRBJ1-5; 12 nucleotides match TRBD1. CDR1 is LNHDA, CDR2 SQIVND, per germline (reference sequence). Trimming at V came to 5 bases and at J to 5 bases, leaving 4 bases not matched to a gene. The CDR3 totals 15 residues. The chain's CDR3 is CASSPGTGGDQPQHF. The CDR3 bases are TGTGCCAGTAGTCCCGGGACAGGGGGCGATCAGCCCCAGCATTTT.

The J gene is TRBJ1-4, the V gene TRBV18; D is undetermined. V lost 2 bases and J lost 0, with 10 bases in between. From germline, CDR1 is KGHSH and CDR2 LQKENI. The CDR3 extends over 16 amino acids. CDR3 bases: TGTGCCAGCTCACCAGGAGGGATTGCAACTAATGAAAAACTGTTTTTT. Translating it yields CASSPGGIATNEKLFF.

CDR3 in amino acids: CASFQTGSYEQYF. CDR3 bases: TGCGCCAGCTTCCAGACAGGCTCCTACGAGCAGTACTTC. V gene TRBV5-1 combines with J gene TRBJ2-7; possible D gene TRBD1, 6 bases. Between the trimmed V and J ends, which lost 7 bases and 0 bases, there was a span of 11 bases. Per the germline V gene, CDR1 is SGHRS and CDR2 is YFSETQ. The length of the CDR3 is 13 residues.

This clone was recorded only once. This chain connects TRBV29-1 to TRBJ2-3; a possible D gene is TRBD1 (5 bases). Germline CDR1 is SQVTM and CDR2 is ANQGSEA. Trimming removed 1 base from V and 2 bases from J, with 13 bases in between. CDR3 length: 15 residues. In DNA form, the CDR3 reads TGCAGCGTTGAAGGGGGCCCCGGGTCCACAGATACGCAGTATTTT. It encodes CSVEGGPGSTDTQYF.

The chain joins TRBV5-4 to TRBJ2-7; maybe TRBD2 (6 bases). V was pared by 7 bases and J by 1 base, with 18 bases between. Germline V gene sequence: CDR1 SGHNT, CDR2 YYREEE (reference sequence). The CDR3 covers 15 residues. The CDR3 loop reads CASSPRAGISYEQYF. CDR3 in DNA: TGTGCCAGCTCTCCTCGGGCGGGAATTTCCTACGAGCAGTACTTC.

This sequence joins TRBV25-1 and TRBJ1-1; possibly TRBD1 for D (5 bases). Germline V gene sequence: CDR1 MGHDK, CDR2 SYGVNS. The CDR3 is 12 amino acids. The V end was cut by 4 bases, the J end by 4 bases, with 7 bases between. The CDR3 is CASSAQGTEAFF. The CDR3 coding sequence is TGTGCCAGCAGTGCGCAGGGCACTGAAGCTTTCTTT.

The V gene is TRBV7-2, the J gene TRBJ1-4; weak D call: TRBD1 (5 bases). V was cut by 3 bases and J by 2 bases, with 7 bases left in between. This CDR3 has 14 amino acids. Germline V gene data show CDR1 as SGHTA and CDR2 as FQGNSA. CDR3 sequence: CASSFAGTNEKLFF. In DNA, the CDR3 is TGTGCCAGCAGCTTTGCAGGGACTAATGAAAAACTGTTTTTT.

This clone was seen only a few times. J is TRBJ2-7 and V is TRBV29-1, with 8 bases that match TRBD1. Germline assignment: CDR1 SQVTM and CDR2 ANQGSEA. V gave up 1 base and J gave up 2 bases; unmatched junction bases: 7. CDR3 length equals 15 residues. The CDR3 loop reads CSVEVRGRRAYEQYF. In DNA, the CDR3 is TGCAGCGTTGAAGTCAGGGGGCGCCGGGCCTACGAGCAGTACTTC.

This chain connects TRBV2 to TRBJ1-6; D unresolved. Germline V gives CDR1 SNHLY, CDR2 FYNNEI. The CDR3 runs to 19 residues. Trimming shortened V by 8 bases and J by 0 bases, and 23 bases separated the two germline ends. The CDR3 nucleotides are TGTGCCAGCGGCCGGTCGAGGGAGGGTAGGAGCTCCTATAATTCACCCCTCCACTTT. Translated, it gives CASGRSREGRSSYNSPLHF.

CDR3: CAWARAAGGPDTQYF. The CDR3 DNA sequence: TGTGCCTGGGCCCGGGCGGCGGGGGGGCCAGATACGCAGTATTTT. V usage is TRBV30 and J usage is TRBJ2-3; the match to TRBD2 covers 9 bases. This CDR3 spans 15 amino acids. The J segment lost 4 bases and the V segment lost 5 bases, leaving 10 bases of the junction unmatched. CDR1 is GTSNPN and CDR2 is SVGIG in the germline V gene (reference sequence). Full variable domain (remainder filled in from reference TRBV30 and TRBJ2-3): SQTIHQWPATLVQPVGSPLSLECTVEGTSNPNLYWYRQAAGRGLQLLFYSVGIGQISSEVPQNLSASRPQDRQFILSSKKLLLSDSGFYLCAWARAAGGPDTQYFGPGTRLTVL.

The J gene is TRBJ1-4, the V gene TRBV5-1; D not resolved. The CDR3 loop spans 16 amino acids. Trimming pared 0 bases from V and 3 bases from J, leaving 12 bases between. The germline CDR1 and CDR2 sequences are SGHRS and YFSETQ. CDR3 protein: CASSLGHTGANEKLFF. DNA for the CDR3: TGCGCCAGCAGCTTGGGACACACCGGGGCTAATGAAAAACTGTTTTTT.

The rearrangement joins TRBV29-1 to TRBJ2-7; the D gene is possibly TRBD2 (7 bases). The V end was cut by 3 bases, the J end by 5 bases, with 17 bases between. This CDR3 is built from 14 residues. Germline V CDR1 and CDR2: SQVTM, ANQGSEA. The DNA of the CDR3 is TGCAGCGTTGATAGGGGGTTAGGGACTAACGAGCAGTACTTC. This sequence encodes CSVDRGLGTNEQYF.

This chain links TRBV6-5 with TRBJ1-1; D is unresolved. There are 15 residues in the CDR3. V gave up 5 bases and J gave up 0 bases, with 13 bases separating them. Germline-derived CDR1 and CDR2 are MNHEY and SVGAGI. The CDR3 loop is CASSRLSPMNTEAFF. The CDR3 region has the DNA TGTGCCAGCAGTCGACTGTCACCCATGAACACTGAAGCTTTCTTT.

This chain joins TRBV7-3 and TRBJ1-1; weak D call: TRBD1 (6 bases). The CDR3 has 16 amino acids. Germline V gene sequence: CDR1 SGHTA, CDR2 FQGTGA. Trimming shortened V by 5 bases and J by 4 bases, and 20 bases separated the two germline ends. CDR3 in DNA: TGTGCCAGCAGCCCCCCGGGGGGGCGCAACCCCACTGAAGCTTTCTTT. It codes for CASSPPGGRNPTEAFF.

This clone was found once. The chain has TRBV19 and TRBJ1-2; 7 bases are shared with TRBD1. This CDR3 spans 15 amino acids. Germline lookup yields CDR1 LNHDA and CDR2 SQIVND (reference sequence). The V gene end was trimmed by 10 bases and the J gene end by 4 bases; junction bases not matched to a gene: 15. CDR3 coding DNA: TGTGCCACCCGGCGGAGGGGGCAGGTCAGCTATGGCTACACCTTC. It translates to CATRRRGQVSYGYTF.